This TCR beta chain was captured in a study of cytomegalovirus exposure and HLA in healthy donors. Remarks on this clone: Its cognate antigen is unknown.

Trimming cost V 10 bases and J 0 bases, with 15 bases left between them. Looked up from germline, CDR1 is LNHDA and CDR2 is SQIVND (reference sequence). The CDR3 has 14 residues. PCR primers comprised 60 Vbeta and 13 Jbeta primers. The table came from immunoSEQ multiplex PCR; TCRdb's copy has only in-frame clones and leaves some out. The sample carries 110,000 to 150,000 clones, 60% to 85% recorded once. Study results and limitations: Later on, a genetic analysis was performed. It linked a missense variant in DCLRE1C with V- and J-gene trimming of TCR beta. An analysis was carried out later, and it reportedly showed fewer N-insertions in an Asian-associated ancestry cluster than the approximately 660-donor mean. Apparent HLA restriction characterized most CMV-associated TCR beta chains in a later analysis.

The receptor's source is a male donor in good health and CMV-seronegative. Sequencing was performed on PBMCs. The rearrangement joins TRBV19 to TRBJ1-2; perhaps TRBD1 as D (5 bases). The CDR3 is CATYRGSANYGYTF. The CDR3 nucleotides are TGTGCCACCTACCGGGGGTCGGCTAACTATGGCTACACCTTC.